The entry below describes one T cell receptor (beta chain). Its antigen is unknown. Treatment here: 10-day PBMC culture with coronavirus spike peptide pools or control peptides (ViraFEST assay). This specimen belongs to a study of vaccination and CD4 T cells after COVID-19. This CDR3 contains 15 residues. Germline CDR1 and CDR2: MNHEY and SMNVEV (reference sequence). V was cut by 2 bases and J by 5 bases, with 16 bases left in between. Sequence data for DNA of cultured CD4+ T cells were generated by the Oncomine TCR Beta short-read assay. TCRdb reprocessed the PCR reads with MiXCR, giving one entry per CDR3 protein. The profile shows 25,000 or so distinct CDR3 sequences, approximately 67% of them singletons.

The sequence was collected from a human donor who received a COVID-19 vaccine. The chain uses TRBV27 and TRBJ2-7; perhaps TRBD2 as D (7 bases). The sample was CD4+ T cells from blood, cultured in vitro, taken after SARS-CoV-2 vaccination. CDR3 residues: CASSLGWRGGDEQYF. CDR3 DNA sequence: TGTGCCAGCAGTTTAGGATGGAGGGGGGGCGACGAGCAGTACTTC.